Listed here are 5 T cell receptor beta chains from one sample, sequenced in a study of tumor-infiltrating lymphocytes in primary liver carcinoma. With a constant-region primer, TCR beta cDNA was made from approximately 520 ng of total RNA. Three-round nested multiplex PCR performed with slightly modified ARM-PCR produced the TCR beta libraries. TRBV1-TRBV30 forward and Cbeta reverse primers drove the first two roughly 10-cycle rounds. One entry per CDR3 protein, called by TCRdb with MiXCR from the multiplex PCR reads. The data contain 20,000 to 25,000 distinct CDR3 sequences, 80% of them seen just once; the ten biggest clones take up 35% to 45%. For each extraction, RNA and DNA were obtained together from about 19-30 mg of unsorted bulk tissue. The sequencing input was liver tumor tissue from sampling region 2. Subset meaning: tumor region T2, inferior pole. The receptors here all came from a woman in her thirties with primary liver carcinoma and hepatitis B virus infection.

Comments on this clonotype: The germline gene is not matched at one end of the junction; a read error may be the cause. V is TRBV12-3 or TRBV12-4 and J is TRBJ2-3; no firm D call. This CDR3 has 13 amino acids. CDR3 region: CASSYQYSDTRYF. The CDR3 bases are TGTGCCAGTAGTTATCAGTACTCAGATACGCGGTATTTT.

CDR3 in amino acids: CATSDAIGPVRQYF. The DNA of the CDR3 is TGTGCCACCAGTGATGCTATTGGGCCGGTGAGGCAGTATTTT. The chain carries TRBV24-1 and TRBJ2-3, with no clear D. Germline loops: CDR1 KGHDR, CDR2 SFDVKD. The V end lost 3 bases, the J end lost 11 bases, and 17 bases lay between the germline ends. The CDR3 length is 14 residues.

Worth noting for this clonotype: A read error is possible here, since a much larger clone lies one base away. The chain has TRBV19 and TRBJ2-6, with D unclear. CDR3 length equals 16 residues. V was pared by 7 bases and J by 3 bases, with 16 bases between. Germline values: CDR1 LNHDA, CDR2 SQIVND (reference sequence). CDR3: CASTQQRVSGANVLTF. CDR3 bases: TGTGCCAGTACCCAACAAAGGGTGAGTGGGGCCAACGTCCTGACTTTC.

About this clonotype: The junction differs from germline at one of its ends, possibly a read error. The J gene is TRBJ2-5, the V gene TRBV12-3 or TRBV12-4; 7 bases are a match to TRBD2. The CDR3 has 14 residues. The CDR3 bases are TGTGCCAGCAGCTCAACGGGGAGGGGAGAGACCCAATACTTC. It encodes CASSSTGRGETQYF.

In regard to this clonotype: One junction end does not reproduce the germline sequence, and a read error may be involved. The gene calls are TRBV7-9 and TRBJ2-5; tentative D call: TRBD2 (6 bases). The CDR3 is 15 residues long. The germline V gene has CDR1 SEHNR and CDR2 FQNEAQ (reference sequence). The CDR3 coding sequence is TGCGCCAGCAGCTTAGTCGGGGACTTTCAAGAGACCCAGTACTTC. Encoded protein: CASSLVGDFQETQYF.